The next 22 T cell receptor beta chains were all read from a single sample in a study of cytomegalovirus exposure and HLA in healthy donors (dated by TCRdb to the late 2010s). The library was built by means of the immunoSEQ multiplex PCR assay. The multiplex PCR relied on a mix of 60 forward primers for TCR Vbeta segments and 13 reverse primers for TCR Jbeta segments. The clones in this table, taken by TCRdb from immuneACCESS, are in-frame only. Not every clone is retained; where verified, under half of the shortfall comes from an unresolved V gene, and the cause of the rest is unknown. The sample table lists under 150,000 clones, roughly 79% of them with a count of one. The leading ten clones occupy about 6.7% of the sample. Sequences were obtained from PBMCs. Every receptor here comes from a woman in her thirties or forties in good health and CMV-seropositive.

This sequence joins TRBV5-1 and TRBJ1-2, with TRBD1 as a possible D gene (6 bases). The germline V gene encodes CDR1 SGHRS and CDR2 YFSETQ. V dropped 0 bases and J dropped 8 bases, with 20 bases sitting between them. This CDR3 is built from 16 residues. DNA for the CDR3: TGCGCCAGCAGCTTGGATGGAGCTGGGGGCGGTTGGGGCTACACCTTC. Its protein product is CASSLDGAGGGWGYTF.

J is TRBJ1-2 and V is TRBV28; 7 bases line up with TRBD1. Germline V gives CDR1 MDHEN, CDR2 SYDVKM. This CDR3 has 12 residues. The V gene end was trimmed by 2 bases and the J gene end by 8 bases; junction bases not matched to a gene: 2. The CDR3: CASSLRQGGYTF. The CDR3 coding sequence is TGTGCCAGCAGTTTACGACAGGGAGGCTACACCTTC.

DNA for the CDR3: TGTGCCAGCAGTGAACGACAGGGGGTAGAGACCCAGTACTTC. Its protein is CASSERQGVETQYF. The chain links TRBV6-1 to TRBJ2-5; 9 bases align to TRBD1. V shed 2 bases and J 4 bases; nucleotides not matched to a gene: 2. The CDR3 loop spans 14 amino acids. From germline, CDR1 is MNHNS and CDR2 SASEGT.

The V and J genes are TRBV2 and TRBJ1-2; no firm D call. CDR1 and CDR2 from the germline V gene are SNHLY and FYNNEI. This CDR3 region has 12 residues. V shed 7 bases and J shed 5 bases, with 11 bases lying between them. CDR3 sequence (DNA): TGTGCCAGCAAGAGGGAAGGATATGGCTACACCTTC. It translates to CASKREGYGYTF.

The DNA of the CDR3 is TGTGCCAGCAGCGTAGCACCCGGGGCTAGCGGGGAGGTTGAGCAGTTCTTC. This gives the protein CASSVAPGASGEVEQFF. The J gene is TRBJ2-1, the V gene TRBV9; 9 positions match TRBD2. This CDR3 spans 17 amino acids. The ends lost 0 bases at V and 9 bases at J; junction bases unmatched: 13. Germline V lookup: CDR1 SGDLS, CDR2 YYNGEE.

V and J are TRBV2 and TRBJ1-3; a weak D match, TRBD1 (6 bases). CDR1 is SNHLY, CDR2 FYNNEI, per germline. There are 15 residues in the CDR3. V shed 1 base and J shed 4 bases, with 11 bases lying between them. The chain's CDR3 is CASSEGTGSGNTIYF. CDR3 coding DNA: TGTGCCAGCAGTGAAGGCACAGGGTCCGGAAACACCATATATTTT.

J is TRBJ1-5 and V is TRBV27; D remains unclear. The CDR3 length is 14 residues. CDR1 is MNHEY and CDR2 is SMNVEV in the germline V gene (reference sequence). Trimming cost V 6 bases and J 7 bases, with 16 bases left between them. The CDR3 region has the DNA TGTGCCAGCAGCCCATTCATTGGAGGGCAGCCCCAGCATTTT. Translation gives CASSPFIGGQPQHF.

CDR3 residues: CASRWPNQPQHF. In DNA, the CDR3 is TGTGCCAGTAGGTGGCCCAATCAGCCCCAGCATTTT. V gene TRBV19 combines with J gene TRBJ1-5; unclear D gene. V lost 6 bases and J lost 3, with 6 bases in between. The CDR3 contains 12 residues. In germline, CDR1 is LNHDA, CDR2 SQIVND (reference sequence).

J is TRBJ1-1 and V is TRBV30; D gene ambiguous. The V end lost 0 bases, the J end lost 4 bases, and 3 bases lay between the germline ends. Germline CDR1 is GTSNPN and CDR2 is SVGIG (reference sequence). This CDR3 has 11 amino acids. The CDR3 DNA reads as TGTGCCTGGAGTGTACTCACTGAAGCTTTCTTT. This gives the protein CAWSVLTEAFF.

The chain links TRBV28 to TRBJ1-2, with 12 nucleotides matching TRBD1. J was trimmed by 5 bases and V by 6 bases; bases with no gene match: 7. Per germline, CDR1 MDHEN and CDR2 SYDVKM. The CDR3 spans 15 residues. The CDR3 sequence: CASSSGQGAQYGYTF. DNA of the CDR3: TGTGCCAGCAGCTCGGGACAGGGGGCTCAGTATGGCTACACCTTC.

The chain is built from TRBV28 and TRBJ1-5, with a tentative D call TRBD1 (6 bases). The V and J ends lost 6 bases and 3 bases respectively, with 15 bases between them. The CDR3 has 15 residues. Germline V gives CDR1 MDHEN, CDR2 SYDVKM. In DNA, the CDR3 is TGTGCCAGCAGGTCGCCGGGACATAACAATCAGCCCCAGCATTTT. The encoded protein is CASRSPGHNNQPQHF.

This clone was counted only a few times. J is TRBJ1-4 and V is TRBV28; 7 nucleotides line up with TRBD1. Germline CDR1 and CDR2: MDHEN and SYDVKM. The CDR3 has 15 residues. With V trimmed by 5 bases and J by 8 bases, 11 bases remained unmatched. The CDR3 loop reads CASSPTRQGREKLFF. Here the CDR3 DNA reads TGTGCCAGCAGTCCTACCAGACAGGGTAGGGAAAAACTGTTTTTT. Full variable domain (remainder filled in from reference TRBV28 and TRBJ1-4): DVKVTQSSRYLVKRTGEKVFLECVQDMDHENMFWYRQDPGLGLRLIYFSYDVKMKEKGDIPEGYSVSREKKERFSLILESASTNQTSMYLCASSPTRQGREKLFFGSGTQLSVL.

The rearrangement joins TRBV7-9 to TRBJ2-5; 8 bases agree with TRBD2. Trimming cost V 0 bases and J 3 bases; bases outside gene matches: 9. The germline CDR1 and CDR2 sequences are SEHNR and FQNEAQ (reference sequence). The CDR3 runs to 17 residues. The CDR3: CASSLASPSGFEETQYF. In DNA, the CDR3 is TGTGCCAGCAGCTTAGCGTCTCCTAGCGGGTTTGAAGAGACCCAGTACTTC. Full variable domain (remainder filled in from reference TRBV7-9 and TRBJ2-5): DTGVSQNPRHKITKRGQNVTFRCDPISEHNRLYWYRQTLGQGPEFLTYFQNEAQLEKSRLLSDRFSAERPKGSFSTLEIQRTEQGDSAMYLCASSLASPSGFEETQYFGPGTRLLVL.

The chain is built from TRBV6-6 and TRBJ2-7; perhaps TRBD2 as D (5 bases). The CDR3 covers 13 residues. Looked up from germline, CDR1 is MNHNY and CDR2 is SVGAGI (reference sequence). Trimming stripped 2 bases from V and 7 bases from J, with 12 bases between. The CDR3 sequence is CASSYVPGNEQYF. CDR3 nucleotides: TGTGCCAGCAGTTACGTCCCCGGGAATGAGCAGTACTTC.

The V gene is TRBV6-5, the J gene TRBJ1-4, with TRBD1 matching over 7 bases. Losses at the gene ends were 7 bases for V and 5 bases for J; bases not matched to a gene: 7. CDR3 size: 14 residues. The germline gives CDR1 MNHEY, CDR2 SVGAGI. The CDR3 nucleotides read TGTGCCAGCAAAGCGACAGGGACCAATGAAAAACTGTTTTTT. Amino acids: CASKATGTNEKLFF.

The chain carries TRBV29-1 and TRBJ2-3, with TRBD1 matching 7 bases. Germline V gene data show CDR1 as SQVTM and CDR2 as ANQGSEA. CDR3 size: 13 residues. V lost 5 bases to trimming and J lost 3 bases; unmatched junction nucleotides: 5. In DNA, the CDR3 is TGCAGCGTTAAGAGGGGGCTTACAGATACGCAGTATTTT. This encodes CSVKRGLTDTQYF.

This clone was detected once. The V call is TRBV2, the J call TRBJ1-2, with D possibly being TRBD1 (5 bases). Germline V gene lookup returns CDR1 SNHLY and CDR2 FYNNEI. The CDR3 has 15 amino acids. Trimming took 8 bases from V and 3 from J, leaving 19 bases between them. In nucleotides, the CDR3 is TGTGCCAGCTGCGAAAATCCCCAGGGTTACTATGGCTACACCTTC. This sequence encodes CASCENPQGYYGYTF. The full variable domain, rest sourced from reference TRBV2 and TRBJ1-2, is EPEVTQTPSHQVTQMGQEVILRCVPISNHLYFYWYRQILGQKVEFLVSFYNNEISEKSEIFDDQFSVERPDGSNFTLKIRSTKLEDSAMYFCASCENPQGYYGYTFGSGTRLTVV.

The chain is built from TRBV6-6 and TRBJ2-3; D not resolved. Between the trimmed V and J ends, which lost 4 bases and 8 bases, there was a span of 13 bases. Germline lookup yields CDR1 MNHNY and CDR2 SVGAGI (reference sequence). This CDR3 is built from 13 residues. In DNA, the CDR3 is TGTGCCAGCAGTTTAGACTGGCTGGGTACGCAGTATTTT. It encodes CASSLDWLGTQYF.

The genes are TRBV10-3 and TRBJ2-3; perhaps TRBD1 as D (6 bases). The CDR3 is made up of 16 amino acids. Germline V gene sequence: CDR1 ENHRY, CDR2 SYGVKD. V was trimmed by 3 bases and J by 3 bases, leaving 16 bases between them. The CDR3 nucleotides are TGTGCCATCAGTGATATTAAGGGGGTGGATACAGATACGCAGTATTTT. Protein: CAISDIKGVDTDTQYF.

The CDR3 loop reads CAWTSGGYNEQFF. DNA of the CDR3: TGTGCCTGGACTAGCGGGGGCTACAATGAGCAGTTCTTC. This chain joins TRBV30 and TRBJ2-1, with 10 bases matching TRBD2. The CDR3 totals 13 residues. Germline V CDR1 and CDR2: GTSNPN, SVGIG (reference sequence). The J segment lost 3 bases and the V segment lost 4 bases, leaving 0 bases of the junction unmatched.

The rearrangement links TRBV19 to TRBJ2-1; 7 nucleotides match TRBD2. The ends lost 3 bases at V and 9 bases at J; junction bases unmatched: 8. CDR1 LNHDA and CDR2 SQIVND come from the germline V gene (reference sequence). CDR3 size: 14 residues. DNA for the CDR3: TGTGCCAGTAGTATTACCCGGGGGGTAGGTGAGCAGTTCTTC. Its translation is CASSITRGVGEQFF.

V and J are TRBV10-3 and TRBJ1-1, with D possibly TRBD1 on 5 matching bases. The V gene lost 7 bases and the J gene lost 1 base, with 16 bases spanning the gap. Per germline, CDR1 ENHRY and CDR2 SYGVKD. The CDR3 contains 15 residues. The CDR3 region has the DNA TGTGCCATCAACCCGGGACTAGACGGGAACACTGAAGCTTTCTTT. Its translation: CAINPGLDGNTEAFF.